One and the same sample provided the 21 T cell receptor beta chains below, sequenced in a study of T-cell memory formation after mild COVID-19. MiXCR was run by TCRdb on the 5' RACE reads, yielding one entry per CDR3 protein. The sample shows about 400,000 distinct CDR3 sequences, approximately 15% of them seen only once. The material sequenced was PBMCs or a T cell subset sorted from them (not recorded which). The receptor source for this set is a man aged 18 to 30 who had mild COVID-19 (a few samples of this study predate the infection). Cell type and time point are not known.

This clonotype was detected only a few times. The V and J genes are TRBV20-1 and TRBJ2-5, with 9 bases that match TRBD2. After removal of 3 bases from V and 5 bases from J, the junction contained 13 bases not matched to a gene. In germline, CDR1 is DFQATT, CDR2 SNEGSKA (reference sequence). The CDR3 totals 16 residues. The CDR3 DNA sequence: TGCAGTGCTAGTACCCGGTTGTGGGCGGGGGGGGAGACCCAGTACTTC. Its protein is CSASTRLWAGGETQYF.

This clonotype appeared a few times. The chain employs TRBV5-6 and TRBJ2-7; a weak D match, TRBD2 (7 bases). CDR1 and CDR2 from the germline V gene are SGHDT and YYEEEE. V shed 5 bases and J shed 3 bases, with 18 bases lying between them. The CDR3 length is 15 residues. CDR3: CASRISPGGLYEQYV. The DNA of the CDR3 is TGTGCCAGCAGAATTTCCCCCGGGGGGCTCTACGAGCAGTACGTC.

V and J are TRBV25-1 and TRBJ2-7; TRBD1 matches at 7 bases. This CDR3 comprises 15 residues. The V gene's germline CDR1 is MGHDK and CDR2 SYGVNS. J was trimmed by 3 bases and V by 8 bases; bases with no gene match: 13. CDR3: CASQGVGMIHYEQYF. CDR3 DNA: TGTGCCAGCCAGGGGGTGGGAATGATCCACTACGAGCAGTACTTC.

In its sample, this clonotype was seen a few times. The gene calls are TRBV5-1 and TRBJ2-5; TRBD1 aligns across 10 bases. CDR1 and CDR2 (germline): SGHRS, YFSETQ. The trim removed 6 bases at V and 1 base at J, leaving 6 bases unmatched. The CDR3 runs 15 residues. The CDR3 protein is CASNPGQGFQETQYF. The DNA for the CDR3 is TGCGCCAGCAACCCGGGACAGGGGTTCCAAGAGACCCAGTACTTC.

This clonotype has a count of ten or more. The rearrangement joins TRBV29-1 to TRBJ2-1; tentative D call: TRBD2 (5 bases). V was trimmed by 0 bases and J by 12 bases, leaving 9 bases between them. The CDR3 loop spans 11 amino acids. The germline gives CDR1 SQVTM, CDR2 ANQGSEA. The CDR3 coding sequence is TGCAGCGTTGAAGATCTTGGAGGGCAGTTCTTC. Protein: CSVEDLGGQFF.

This chain links TRBV7-2 with TRBJ2-1, with D possibly matching TRBD2 (6 bases). Germline-derived CDR1 and CDR2 are SGHTA and FQGNSA. This CDR3 spans 15 amino acids. V dropped 5 bases and J dropped 12 bases, with 23 bases sitting between them. CDR3 loop: CASSTTSSAPSGQFF. The CDR3 bases are TGTGCCAGCAGCACGACTAGTTCCGCCCCATCTGGGCAGTTCTTC. The entire variable domain, with the rest obtained from reference TRBV7-2 and TRBJ2-1, is as follows: GAGVSQSPSNKVTEKGKDVELRCDPISGHTALYWYRQSLGQGLEFLIYFQGNSAPDKSGLPSDRFSAERTGGSVSTLTIQRTQQEDSAVYLCASSTTSSAPSGQFFGPGTRLTVL.

This chain uses TRBV12-3 or TRBV12-4 with TRBJ1-1; possibly TRBD1 for D (6 bases). V lost 7 bases and J 4 bases, leaving 19 bases between the germline ends. The CDR3 contains 15 residues. DNA for the CDR3: TGTGCCAGCAACCCGGTGGGGGGGCAATCCACTGAAGCTTTCTTT. Protein: CASNPVGGQSTEAFF.

The V gene is TRBV6-2 or TRBV6-3, the J gene TRBJ2-3; D is unresolved. Trimming shortened V by 0 bases and J by 4 bases, and 17 bases separated the two germline ends. The CDR3 totals 17 residues. Germline CDR1 reads MNHEY; CDR2 reads SVGEGT. The CDR3 protein is CASSYSVTEPHPDTQYF. DNA for the CDR3: TGTGCCAGCAGTTACTCCGTGACCGAACCTCATCCAGATACGCAGTATTTT.

The chain combines TRBV24-1 with TRBJ2-3, with TRBD2 matching over 7 bases. The ends lost 3 bases at V and 0 bases at J; junction bases unmatched: 2. The CDR3 runs 15 residues. From germline, CDR1 is KGHDR and CDR2 SFDVKD. As DNA, the CDR3 is TGTGCCACCAGTGATCCAGCGGGGAGCACAGATACGCAGTATTTT. This encodes CATSDPAGSTDTQYF.

The gene calls are TRBV10-3 and TRBJ1-2, with D possibly matching TRBD1 (6 bases). This CDR3 spans 14 amino acids. Germline values: CDR1 ENHRY, CDR2 SYGVKD. Trimming removed 0 bases from V and 7 bases from J, with 12 bases in between. This CDR3 is CAISESLDRSGYTF. The CDR3 coding sequence is TGTGCCATCAGTGAGTCATTGGACAGATCTGGCTACACCTTC.

This clonotype came up many times. The V gene is TRBV11-2, the J gene TRBJ2-1; 11 nucleotides match TRBD2. CDR1 SGHAT and CDR2 FQNNGV come from the germline V gene. V was clipped by 3 bases and J by 13 bases; unmatched bases: 8. The CDR3 loop spans 14 amino acids. The CDR3 loop reads CASSLGIAGGRQFF. CDR3 bases: TGTGCCAGCAGCTTGGGAATAGCGGGGGGGCGACAGTTCTTC.

The chain combines TRBV20-1 with TRBJ2-3; D is tentatively TRBD1 or TRBD2 (5 bases each). The CDR3 spans 14 residues. The V end was cut by 6 bases, the J end by 8 bases, with 21 bases between. The germline gives CDR1 DFQATT, CDR2 SNEGSKA (reference sequence). CDR3 nucleotide sequence: TGCAGTGCCACCCTCGGGACCACACTTGGTACGCAGTATTTT. Translation: CSATLGTTLGTQYF.

Here the CDR3 DNA reads TGTGCCAGCAGCCGGAAAGGGGGAACTGAAGCTTTCTTT. Translation: CASSRKGGTEAFF. The chain couples TRBV5-4 to TRBJ1-1; possibly TRBD1 for D (6 bases). V lost 4 bases and J 5 bases, leaving 12 bases between the germline ends. CDR3 length equals 13 residues. CDR1 and CDR2 (germline): SGHNT, YYREEE (reference sequence).

The chain carries TRBV4-2 and TRBJ2-3; 8 bases are a match to TRBD2. The V and J ends lost 0 bases and 2 bases, in that order; junction bases with no gene match: 13. Looked up from germline, CDR1 is LGHNA and CDR2 is YNFKEQ. The CDR3 extends over 19 amino acids. For the CDR3, the DNA is TGTGCCAGCAGCCAAGATCCCGGGGGGGCCAATCCCGCCACAGATACGCAGTATTTT. This translates into CASSQDPGGANPATDTQYF.

This chain uses TRBV7-6 with TRBJ2-3, with D possibly being TRBD1 or TRBD2 (5 bases each). Trimming removed 4 bases from V and 1 base from J, with 9 bases in between. This CDR3 has 14 amino acids. The germline CDR1 and CDR2 sequences are SGHVS and FNYEAQ. CDR3 amino acids: CASSWDGGTDTQYF. The CDR3 bases are TGTGCCAGCAGCTGGGACGGTGGCACAGATACGCAGTATTTT.

This clonotype turned up a few times. The gene calls are TRBV20-1 and TRBJ2-7, with no clear D. V was pared by 4 bases and J by 2 bases, with 24 bases between. The CDR3 runs 17 residues. Germline V gene sequence: CDR1 DFQATT, CDR2 SNEGSKA (reference sequence). CDR3 sequence reads: CSATNLAAARDPYEQYF. For the CDR3, the DNA is TGCAGTGCTACCAACCTGGCCGCGGCACGCGACCCCTACGAGCAGTACTTC.

This clonotype appeared many times. The V gene is TRBV3-1, the J gene TRBJ2-7; D is unresolved. Germline assignment: CDR1 LGHDT and CDR2 YNNKEL (reference sequence). V was cut by 1 base and J by 2 bases, with 6 bases left in between. CDR3 length: 13 residues. The CDR3 spells CASSQALTYEQYF. The CDR3 DNA reads as TGTGCCAGCAGCCAAGCCCTGACCTACGAGCAGTACTTC.

This clonotype occurred a few times. J is TRBJ2-5 and V is TRBV4-3, with TRBD1 as a possible D gene (6 bases). The CDR3 spans 15 residues. The ends were cut back, 0 bases at V and 5 bases at J, with 13 bases in the middle. Germline CDR1 reads LGHNA; CDR2 reads YSLEER. CDR3 nucleotides: TGCGCCAGCAGCCAAGAAACAGGGATTGGGGAGACCCAGTACTTC. Its protein product is CASSQETGIGETQYF.

The V and J genes are TRBV30 and TRBJ2-5, with TRBD2 identical over 7 bases. From germline, CDR1 is GTSNPN and CDR2 SVGIG (reference sequence). The CDR3 is made up of 14 amino acids. V lost 4 bases and J lost 2; bases outside the gene matches: 7. CDR3 sequence (DNA): TGTGCCTGGACCATGAACGGGGGGCAAGAGACCCAGTACTTC. Translation gives CAWTMNGGQETQYF. Variable domain in full (rest from reference TRBV30 and TRBJ2-5): SQTIHQWPATLVQPVGSPLSLECTVEGTSNPNLYWYRQAAGRGLQLLFYSVGIGQISSEVPQNLSASRPQDRQFILSSKKLLLSDSGFYLCAWTMNGGQETQYFGPGTRLLVL.

This clonotype has more than one count but fewer than ten. The chain is built from TRBV12-3 or TRBV12-4 and TRBJ2-2, with a tentative D call TRBD2 (7 bases). The CDR3 is 14 amino acids. V lost 3 bases to trimming and J lost 6 bases, with 11 bases between them. CDR3 nucleotide sequence: TGTGCCAGCAGTTTGCGGGGGCCCCCCGGGGAGCTGTTTTTT. It is translated as CASSLRGPPGELFF.

This clonotype occurred many times. The genes are TRBV18 and TRBJ1-5; D is possibly TRBD1 (6 bases). CDR3 length: 16 residues. The V end was cut by 4 bases, the J end by 8 bases, with 21 bases between. Looked up from germline, CDR1 is KGHSH and CDR2 is LQKENI. CDR3 sequence: CASSHTAGTEGEPQHF. In DNA form, the CDR3 reads TGTGCCAGCTCACATACGGCAGGGACTGAGGGGGAGCCCCAGCATTTT.